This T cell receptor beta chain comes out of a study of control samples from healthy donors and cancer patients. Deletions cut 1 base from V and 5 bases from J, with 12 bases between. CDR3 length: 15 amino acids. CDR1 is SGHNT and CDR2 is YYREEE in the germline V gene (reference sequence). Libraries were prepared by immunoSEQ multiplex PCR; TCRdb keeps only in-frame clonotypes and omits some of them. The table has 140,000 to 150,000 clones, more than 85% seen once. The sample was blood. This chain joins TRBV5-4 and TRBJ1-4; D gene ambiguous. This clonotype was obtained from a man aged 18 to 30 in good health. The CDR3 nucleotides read TGTGCCAGCAGCTTGTCGGCAGGCCTGAATGAAAAACTGTTTTTT. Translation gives CASSLSAGLNEKLFF.